The clone carrying this T cell receptor (beta chain) appeared once. Other DNA sequences from this sample encode an identical CDR3 as well. The sample comes from a study of blood T cell repertoires in COVID-19. Study-wide background: COVID-19 samples, acute and convalescent, were from the United States, Italy and Spain.

Germline CDR1 reads KGHSH; CDR2 reads LQKENI. Trimming shortened V by 3 bases and J by 8 bases, and 7 bases separated the two germline ends. CDR3 length: 11 amino acids. Measured with immunoSEQ multiplex PCR; TCRdb has only the in-frame clones, and not every one. The table includes more than 200,000 clones, roughly three quarters detected once. This receptor was obtained from a woman between 40 and 55 years old with active or convalescent COVID-19. Material for sequencing was peripheral blood. The chain employs TRBV18 and TRBJ1-2; D not certain. The CDR3 DNA reads as TGTGCCAGCTCACCTGGCGGAGGCTACACCTTC. Translation: CASSPGGGYTF.